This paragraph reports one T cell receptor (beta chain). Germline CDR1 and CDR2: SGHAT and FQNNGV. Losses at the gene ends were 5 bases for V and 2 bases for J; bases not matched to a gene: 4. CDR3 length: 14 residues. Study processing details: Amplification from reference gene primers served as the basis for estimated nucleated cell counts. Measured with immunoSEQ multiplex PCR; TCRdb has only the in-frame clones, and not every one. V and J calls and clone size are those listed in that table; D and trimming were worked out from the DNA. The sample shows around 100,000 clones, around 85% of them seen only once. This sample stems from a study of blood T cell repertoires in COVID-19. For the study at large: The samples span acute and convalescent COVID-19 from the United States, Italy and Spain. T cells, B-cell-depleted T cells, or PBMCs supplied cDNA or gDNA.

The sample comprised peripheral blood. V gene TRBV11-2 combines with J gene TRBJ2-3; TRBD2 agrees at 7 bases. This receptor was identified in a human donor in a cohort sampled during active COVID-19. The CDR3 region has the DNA TGTGCCAGCAGCCAAGGGACTAACACAGATACGCAGTATTTT. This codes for CASSQGTNTDTQYF.